The 8 T cell receptor beta chains presented below share a single source sample, sequenced in a study of T cell clones after liver transplantation. Profiling relied on immunoSEQ multiplex PCR, and the TCRdb table lists in-frame clones only, not all of them. Among approximately 25,000 clones listed, roughly 69% were seen once. The material sequenced was CD4+ T cells from blood, taken before liver transplant. The receptors derive from a human donor who received a liver transplant.

The chain links TRBV7-8 to TRBJ2-3; D is ambiguous. The V gene lost 5 bases and the J gene lost 2 bases, with 5 bases spanning the gap. CDR1 and CDR2 (germline): SGHVS, FQNEAQ. The CDR3 runs 12 residues. CDR3 DNA: TGTGCCAGCAGCACAAACACAGATACGCAGTATTTT. It yields the protein CASSTNTDTQYF. The complete variable domain, with remaining parts taken from reference TRBV7-8 and TRBJ2-3, reads GAGVSQSPRYKVAKRGQDVALRCDPISGHVSLFWYQQALGQGPEFLTYFQNEAQLDKSGLPSDRFFAERPEGSVSTLKIQRTQQEDSAVYLCASSTNTDTQYFGPGTRLTVL.

The CDR3 protein is CASSFRGRDREAFF. CDR3 DNA: TGTGCCAGCAGCTTCCGAGGTAGGGACAGGGAAGCTTTCTTT. The chain couples TRBV7-8 to TRBJ1-1; 8 bases agree with TRBD1. CDR3 length: 14 residues. Germline trimming cut 3 bases from V and 8 bases from J; bases unmatched to any gene: 8. The germline V gene encodes CDR1 SGHVS and CDR2 FQNEAQ. The complete variable domain, with remaining parts taken from reference TRBV7-8 and TRBJ1-1, reads GAGVSQSPRYKVAKRGQDVALRCDPISGHVSLFWYQQALGQGPEFLTYFQNEAQLDKSGLPSDRFFAERPEGSVSTLKIQRTQQEDSAVYLCASSFRGRDREAFFGQGTRLTVV.

J is TRBJ2-7 and V is TRBV27, with D hard to call. The CDR3 runs 13 residues. Between the trimmed V and J ends, which lost 5 bases and 4 bases, there was a span of 12 bases. CDR1 and CDR2 (germline): MNHEY, SMNVEV (reference sequence). The CDR3: CASSLTTWYEQYV. The CDR3 DNA reads TGTGCCAGCAGTCTTACAACGTGGTACGAGCAGTACGTC.

This chain connects TRBV6-1 to TRBJ2-7; D gene uncertain. Germline lookup yields CDR1 MNHNS and CDR2 SASEGT. The CDR3 length is 15 residues. Trimming removed 2 bases from V and 3 bases from J, with 14 bases in between. The CDR3 DNA reads TGTGCCAGCAGTGAATCTCCGGCCAAAGTCTACGAGCAGTACGTC. This translates into CASSESPAKVYEQYV.

V is TRBV5-1 and J is TRBJ2-1; D is ambiguous. Germline V gene lookup returns CDR1 SGHRS and CDR2 YFSETQ. The ends were cut back, 4 bases at V and 4 bases at J, with 3 bases in the middle. The CDR3 covers 11 residues. The CDR3 bases are TGCGCCAGCAGCAGTTACAATGAGCAGTTCTTC. This codes for CASSSYNEQFF.

The chain employs TRBV7-6 and TRBJ2-5; D call uncertain. This CDR3 contains 13 residues. CDR1 is SGHVS and CDR2 is FNYEAQ in the germline V gene. V gave up 3 bases and J gave up 2 bases, with 7 bases separating them. DNA of the CDR3: TGTGCCAGCAGCTTGTATCAGCAAGAGACCCAGTACTTC. This gives the protein CASSLYQQETQYF.

In DNA form, the CDR3 reads TGTGCCAGCAGAGTGCCGGGACAGGGGTTGGAAGCTTTCTTT. Its translation: CASRVPGQGLEAFF. The chain recombines TRBV6-1 with TRBJ1-1; 10 bases agree with TRBD1. The germline CDR1 and CDR2 sequences are MNHNS and SASEGT. This CDR3 contains 14 residues. V dropped 6 bases and J dropped 8; count of bases not matched to a gene: 9.

In its sample, this clone was seen once. The chain recombines TRBV14 with TRBJ2-3; TRBD1 is a possible D gene (5 bases). The CDR3 loop spans 15 amino acids. The germline CDR1 and CDR2 sequences are SGHDN and FVKESK. Trimming took 6 bases from V and 2 from J, leaving 15 bases between them. The CDR3 sequence is CASRSVQANTDTQYF. For the CDR3, the DNA is TGTGCCAGCAGATCGGTACAGGCAAACACAGATACGCAGTATTTT.